This TCR beta chain was recorded in a study of blood T cell repertoires in COVID-19. The length of the CDR3 is 15 residues. Produced via immunoSEQ multiplex PCR; TCRdb's table is partial and in-frame only. The profile covers 240,000 or so clones, with around 88% appearing a single time and 2.5% to 3.5% taken by the ten largest. This clone was seen once. Specimen: PBMCs or T cells enriched from blood (not recorded which). V and J are TRBV21-1 and TRBJ2-1; the D call TRBD2 from the table was never checked on the DNA. TRBV21-1 is tagged as a pseudogene. The source is a woman aged 40 to 50 with acute COVID-19. The CDR3 nucleotides read TGTGCCAGCAGCAAAGCTAGCGGCTTCGACAATGAGCAGTTCTTC. Its translation: CASSKASGFDNEQFF.